This record covers a single T cell receptor beta chain. Its specificity is unknown. Each individual donor underwent a draw of 8 to 10 milliliters of peripheral blood. The data are from a study of blood T cells in healthy people across ages. Whole-study findings and limits: Roughly linearly, TCR beta diversity per million T cells fell as age increased. Diversity estimates from one million T cells were considered underestimates. In long-lived donors, naive CD4+ cell counts and diversity exceeded those of aged donors.

Next came a second PCR, run for about 6 to 12 cycles, which used a sample-barcoded 5' primer along with a J-beta primer mix. TCRdb fed the 5' RACE reads into MiXCR, producing one record per CDR3 protein. The repertoire holds over a million distinct CDR3 sequences, with 35% to 50% as singletons. Germline lookup yields CDR1 ENHRY and CDR2 SYGVKD. The CDR3 sequence is 21 residues long. Trimming cost V 0 bases and J 2 bases, with 23 bases left between them. The receptor was isolated from a woman aged 55-69 years in good health. V gene TRBV10-3 combines with J gene TRBJ2-6, with no clear D. Sequencing was done on a sample of blood. CDR3: CAISESNSRSGRVTGANVLTF. The CDR3 DNA is TGTGCCATCAGTGAGTCAAATAGCCGGTCAGGAAGGGTAACTGGGGCCAACGTCCTGACTTTC.